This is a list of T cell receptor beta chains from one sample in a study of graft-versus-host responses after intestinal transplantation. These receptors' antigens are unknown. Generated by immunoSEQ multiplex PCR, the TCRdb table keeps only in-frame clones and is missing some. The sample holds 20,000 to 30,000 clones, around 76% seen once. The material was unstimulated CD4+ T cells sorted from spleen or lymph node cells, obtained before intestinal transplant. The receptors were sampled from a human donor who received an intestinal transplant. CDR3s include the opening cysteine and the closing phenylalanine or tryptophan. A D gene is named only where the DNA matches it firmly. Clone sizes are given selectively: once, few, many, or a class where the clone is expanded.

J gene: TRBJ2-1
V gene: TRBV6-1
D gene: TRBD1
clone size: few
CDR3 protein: CASIVDRAYNEQFF
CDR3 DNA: TGTGCCAGCATTGTAGACAGGGCCTACAATGAGCAGTTCTTC

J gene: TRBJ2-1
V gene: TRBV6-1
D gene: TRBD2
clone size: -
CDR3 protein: CASSGRIAGGVPSYNEQFF
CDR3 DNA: TGTGCCAGCAGTGGCAGGATAGCGGGAGGGGTACCCTCCTACAATGAGCAGTTCTTC

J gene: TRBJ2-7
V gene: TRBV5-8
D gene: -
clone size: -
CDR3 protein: CASSFWAGYEQYF
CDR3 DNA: TGTGCCAGCAGCTTTTGGGCGGGGTACGAGCAGTACTTC

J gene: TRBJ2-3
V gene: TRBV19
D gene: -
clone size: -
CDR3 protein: CASSIVCGRGSTDTQYF
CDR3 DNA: TGTGCCAGTAGTATAGTGTGCGGACGGGGCAGCACAGATACGCAGTATTTT

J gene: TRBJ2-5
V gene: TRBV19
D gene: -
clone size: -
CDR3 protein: CASSIRETQYF
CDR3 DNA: TGTGCCAGTAGTATTCGAGAGACCCAGTACTTC

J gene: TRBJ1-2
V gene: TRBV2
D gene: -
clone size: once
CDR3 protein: CASIRGSHGYTF
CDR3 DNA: TGTGCCAGCATCCGAGGGTCCCATGGCTACACCTTC

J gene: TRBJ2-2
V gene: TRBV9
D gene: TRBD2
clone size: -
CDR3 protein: CASCVGTSGRANTGELFF
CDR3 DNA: TGTGCCAGCTGCGTAGGGACTAGCGGGAGGGCAAACACCGGGGAGCTGTTTTTT

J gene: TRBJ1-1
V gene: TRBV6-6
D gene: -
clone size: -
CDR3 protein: CASSYGRNTEAFF
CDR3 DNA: TGTGCCAGCAGTTACGGGAGGAACACTGAAGCTTTCTTT

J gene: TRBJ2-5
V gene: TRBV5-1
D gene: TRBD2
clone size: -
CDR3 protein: CASSLGLGLKETQYF
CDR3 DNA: TGCGCCAGCAGCTTAGGACTAGGGTTAAAAGAGACCCAGTACTTC

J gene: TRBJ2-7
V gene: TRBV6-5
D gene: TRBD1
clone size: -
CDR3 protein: CASSSGTGYEQYF
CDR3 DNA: TGTGCCAGCAGTTCCGGGACAGGGTACGAGCAGTACTTC

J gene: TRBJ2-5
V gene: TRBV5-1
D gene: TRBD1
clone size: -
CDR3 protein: CASSLPGGAETQYF
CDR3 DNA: TGCGCCAGCAGCTTGCCAGGGGGCGCAGAGACCCAGTACTTC

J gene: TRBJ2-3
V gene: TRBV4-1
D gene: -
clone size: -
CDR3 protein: CASSQDEVPDTQYF
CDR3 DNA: TGCGCCAGCAGCCAAGATGAGGTCCCGGATACGCAGTATTTT

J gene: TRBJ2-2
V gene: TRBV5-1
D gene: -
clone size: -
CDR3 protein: CASSLTDSTAGELFF
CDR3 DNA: TGCGCCAGCAGCCTAACGGACTCGACGGCCGGGGAGCTGTTTTTT

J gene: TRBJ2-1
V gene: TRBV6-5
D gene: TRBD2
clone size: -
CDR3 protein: CASSYSGLAGEFF
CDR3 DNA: TGTGCCAGCAGTTACTCGGGACTAGCGGGGGAGTTCTTC

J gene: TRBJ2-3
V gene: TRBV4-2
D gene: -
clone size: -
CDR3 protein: CASSQEKTRGGRDTQYF
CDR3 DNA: TGTGCCAGCAGCCAAGAGAAGACAAGGGGGGGTAGGGATACGCAGTATTTT

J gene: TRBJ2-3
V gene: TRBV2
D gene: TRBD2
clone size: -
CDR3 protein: CAGTGTSGGPGTQYF
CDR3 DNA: TGTGCCGGCACTGGGACTAGCGGGGGACCGGGTACGCAGTATTTT

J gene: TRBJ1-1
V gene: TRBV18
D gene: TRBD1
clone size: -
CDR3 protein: CASSRQGAITEAFF
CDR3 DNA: TGTGCCAGCTCACGACAGGGGGCGATCACTGAAGCTTTCTTT

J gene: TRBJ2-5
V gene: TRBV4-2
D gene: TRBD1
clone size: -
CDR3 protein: CASSPGTGREETQYF
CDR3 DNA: TGTGCCAGCAGCCCCGGGACAGGTCGGGAAGAGACCCAGTACTTC

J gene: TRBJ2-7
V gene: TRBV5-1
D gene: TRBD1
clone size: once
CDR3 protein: CASSRQGAYEQYF
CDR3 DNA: TGCGCCAGCAGTCGGCAGGGGGCTTACGAGCAGTACTTC

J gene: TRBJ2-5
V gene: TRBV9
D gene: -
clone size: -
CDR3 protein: CASSAAGALWETQYF
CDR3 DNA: TGTGCCAGCAGCGCGGCAGGGGCACTTTGGGAGACCCAGTACTTC

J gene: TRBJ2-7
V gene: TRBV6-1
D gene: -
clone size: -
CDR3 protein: CASTYTTGWSYEQYF
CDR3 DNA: TGTGCCAGCACCTATACGACAGGATGGTCCTACGAGCAGTACTTC

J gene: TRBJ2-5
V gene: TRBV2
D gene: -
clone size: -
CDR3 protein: CASLPDSIQETQYF
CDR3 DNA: TGTGCCAGCTTACCAGACTCGATCCAAGAGACCCAGTACTTC

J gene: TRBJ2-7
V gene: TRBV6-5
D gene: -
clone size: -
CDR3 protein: CASSDVYEQYF
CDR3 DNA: TGTGCCAGCAGTGACGTCTACGAGCAGTACTTC

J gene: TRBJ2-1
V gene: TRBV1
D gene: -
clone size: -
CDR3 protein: CTSSPHLGGRGNEQFF
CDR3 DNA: TGCACCAGCAGCCCCCACCTAGGGGGAAGGGGGAATGAGCAGTTCTTC

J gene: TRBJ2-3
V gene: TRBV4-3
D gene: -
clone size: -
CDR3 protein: CASSPREGVRTDTQYF
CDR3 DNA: TGCGCCAGCAGCCCCCGGGAAGGGGTGAGGACAGATACGCAGTATTTT

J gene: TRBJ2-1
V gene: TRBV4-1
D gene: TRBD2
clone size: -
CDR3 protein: CASSQGDGLAGDNEQFF
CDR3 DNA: TGCGCCAGCAGCCAAGGGGACGGACTAGCGGGAGACAATGAGCAGTTCTTC

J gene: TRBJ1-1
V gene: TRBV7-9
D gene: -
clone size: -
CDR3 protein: CASSLGQGTEAFF
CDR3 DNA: TGTGCCAGCAGCTTAGGGCAGGGCACTGAAGCTTTCTTT

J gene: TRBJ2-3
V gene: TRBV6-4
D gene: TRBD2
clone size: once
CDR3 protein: CASSASGGADTQYF
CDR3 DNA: TGTGCCAGCAGTGCTAGCGGGGGGGCAGATACGCAGTATTTT

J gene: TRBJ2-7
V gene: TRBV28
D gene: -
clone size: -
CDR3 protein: CASTQGSYEQYF
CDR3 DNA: TGTGCCAGCACTCAGGGGAGTTACGAGCAGTACTTC

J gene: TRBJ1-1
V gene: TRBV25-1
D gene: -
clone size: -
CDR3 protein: CPSSEYRGHSDYTEAFF
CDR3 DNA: TGTCCCAGCAGTGAATATAGGGGCCACAGTGACTACACTGAAGCTTTCTTT

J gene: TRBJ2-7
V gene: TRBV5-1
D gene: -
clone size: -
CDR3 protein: CASRIAGQTYEQYF
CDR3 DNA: TGCGCCAGCAGGATAGCGGGACAGACCTACGAGCAGTACTTC

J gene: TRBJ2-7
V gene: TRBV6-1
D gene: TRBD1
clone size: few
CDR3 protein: CASSEPSRTGVYEQYF
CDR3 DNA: TGTGCCAGCAGTGAACCGAGTCGGACAGGAGTCTACGAGCAGTACTTC

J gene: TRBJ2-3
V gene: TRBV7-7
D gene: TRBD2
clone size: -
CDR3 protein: CASSLDAQTTSGSPSDTQYF
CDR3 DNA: TGTGCTAGCAGCTTAGATGCTCAGACGACTAGCGGGAGTCCATCAGATACGCAGTATTTT

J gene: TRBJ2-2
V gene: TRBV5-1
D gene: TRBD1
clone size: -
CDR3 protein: CASSSDRVIAGELFF
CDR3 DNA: TGCGCCAGCAGCTCTGACAGGGTGATAGCCGGGGAGCTGTTTTTT

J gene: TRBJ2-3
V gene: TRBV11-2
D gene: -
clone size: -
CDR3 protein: CASSLLGGPYSTDTQYF
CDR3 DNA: TGTGCCAGCAGCTTATTGGGGGGACCCTACAGCACAGATACGCAGTATTTT

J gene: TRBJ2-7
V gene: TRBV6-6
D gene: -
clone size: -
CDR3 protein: CASKALPRYEQYF
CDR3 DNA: TGTGCCAGCAAGGCCTTACCGAGGTACGAGCAGTACTTC

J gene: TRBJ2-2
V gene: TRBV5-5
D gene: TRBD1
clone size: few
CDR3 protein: CASSDGTENTGELFF
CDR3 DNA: TGTGCCAGCAGCGACGGGACAGAGAACACCGGGGAGCTGTTTTTT

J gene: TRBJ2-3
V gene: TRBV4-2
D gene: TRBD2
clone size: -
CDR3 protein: CASSQGLAGGPSTDTQYF
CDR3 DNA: TGTGCCAGCAGCCAAGGACTAGCGGGGGGGCCTAGCACAGATACGCAGTATTTT

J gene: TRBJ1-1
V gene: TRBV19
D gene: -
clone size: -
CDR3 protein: CASSSQGENTEAFF
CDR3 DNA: TGTGCCAGTAGTTCACAGGGTGAGAACACTGAAGCTTTCTTT

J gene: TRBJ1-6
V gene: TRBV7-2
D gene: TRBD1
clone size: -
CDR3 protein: CASSLLGTGESPLHF
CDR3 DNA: TGTGCCAGCAGCCTACTCGGGACAGGGGAGTCACCCCTCCACTTT

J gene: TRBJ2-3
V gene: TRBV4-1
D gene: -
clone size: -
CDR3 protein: CASSQEERDTQYF
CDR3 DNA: TGCGCCAGCAGCCAAGAGGAAAGAGATACGCAGTATTTT